Below, 3 T cell receptor beta chains from the same sample are listed, as sequenced in a study of cytomegalovirus exposure and HLA in healthy donors (dated by TCRdb to the late 2010s). Libraries came from the immunoSEQ multiplex PCR assay. The multiplex PCR relied on a mix of 60 forward primers for TCR Vbeta segments and 13 reverse primers for TCR Jbeta segments. Imported from immuneACCESS, the table was reduced by TCRdb to in-frame sequences with V and J called. These copies leave out some clones; in studies compared against another copy, an unresolved V gene accounts for under half, and the cause of the remainder is not known. The sample data list about 140,000 clones, and around 80% of these were observed just once. The ten largest clones represent 1.5% to 2% of the sample. The sequencing input was PBMCs. The source of these receptors is a woman in her forties in good health and CMV-seronegative.

This chain connects TRBV4-3 to TRBJ1-6; D gene unclear. The CDR3 contains 15 residues. V was cut by 0 bases and J by 9 bases, with 12 bases left in between. Germline CDR1 LGHNA, CDR2 YSLEER. As DNA, the CDR3 is TGCGCCAGCAGCCAAGATGAGGGTTTGGGTTCACCCCTCCACTTT. Protein: CASSQDEGLGSPLHF.

This chain connects TRBV4-2 to TRBJ2-4, with D possibly TRBD2 on 5 matching bases. V was cut by 1 base and J by 1 base, with 11 bases left in between. The CDR3 has 16 amino acids. Per the germline V gene, CDR1 is LGHNA and CDR2 is YNFKEQ. CDR3 coding DNA: TGTGCCAGCAGCCAAGCGACGGAGGAGGCCAAAAACATTCAGTACTTC. Protein sequence: CASSQATEEAKNIQYF.

V is TRBV29-1 and J is TRBJ2-7, with D maybe TRBD2 (6 bases). Germline assignment: CDR1 SQVTM and CDR2 ANQGSEA. This CDR3 region has 15 residues. The V end lost 0 bases, the J end lost 1 base, and 13 bases lay between the germline ends. The CDR3 spells CSVEDESGSSYEQYF. The CDR3 DNA reads as TGCAGCGTTGAAGACGAAAGCGGGTCTTCCTACGAGCAGTACTTC.